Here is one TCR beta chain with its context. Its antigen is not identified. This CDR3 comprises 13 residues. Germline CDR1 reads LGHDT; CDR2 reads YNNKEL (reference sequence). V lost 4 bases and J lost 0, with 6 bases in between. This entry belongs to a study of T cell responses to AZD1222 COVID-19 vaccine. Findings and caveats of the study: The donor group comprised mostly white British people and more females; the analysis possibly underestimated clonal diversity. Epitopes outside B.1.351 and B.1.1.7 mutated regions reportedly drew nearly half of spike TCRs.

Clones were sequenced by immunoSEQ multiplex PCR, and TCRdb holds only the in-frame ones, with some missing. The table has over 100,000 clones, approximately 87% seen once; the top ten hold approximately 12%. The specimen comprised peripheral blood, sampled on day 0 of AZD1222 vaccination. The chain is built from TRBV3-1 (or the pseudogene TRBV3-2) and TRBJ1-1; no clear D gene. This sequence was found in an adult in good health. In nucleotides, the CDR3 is TGTGCCAGCAGCCCAACACTGAACACTGAAGCTTTCTTT. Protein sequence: CASSPTLNTEAFF.